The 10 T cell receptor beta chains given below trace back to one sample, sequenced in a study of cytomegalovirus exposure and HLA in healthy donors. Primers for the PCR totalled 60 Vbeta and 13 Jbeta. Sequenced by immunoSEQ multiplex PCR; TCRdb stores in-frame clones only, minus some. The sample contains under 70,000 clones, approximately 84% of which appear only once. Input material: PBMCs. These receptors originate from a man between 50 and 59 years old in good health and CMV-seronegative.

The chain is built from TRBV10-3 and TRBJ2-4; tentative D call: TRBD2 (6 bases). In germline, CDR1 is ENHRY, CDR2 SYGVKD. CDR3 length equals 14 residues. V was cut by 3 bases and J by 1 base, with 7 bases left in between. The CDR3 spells CAISESGAKNIQYF. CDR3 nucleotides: TGTGCCATCAGTGAAAGCGGGGCCAAAAACATTCAGTACTTC.

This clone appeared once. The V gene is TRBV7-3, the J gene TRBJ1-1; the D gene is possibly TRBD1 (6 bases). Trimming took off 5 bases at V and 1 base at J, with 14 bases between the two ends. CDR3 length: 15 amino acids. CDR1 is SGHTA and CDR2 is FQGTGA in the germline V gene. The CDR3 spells CASSPSGGANTEAFF. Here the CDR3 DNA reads TGTGCCAGCAGCCCGAGCGGGGGCGCGAACACTGAAGCTTTCTTT.

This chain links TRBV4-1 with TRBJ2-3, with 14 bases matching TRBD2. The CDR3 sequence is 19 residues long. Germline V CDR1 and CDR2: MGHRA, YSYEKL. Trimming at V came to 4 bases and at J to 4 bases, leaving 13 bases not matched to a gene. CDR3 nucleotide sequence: TGCGCCAGCAGCCGTTTACCTTCGACTAGCGGGGGGGCCTCAGATACGCAGTATTTT. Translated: CASSRLPSTSGGASDTQYF.

The CDR3 is CASSKALLAGAHPSTDTQYF. The CDR3 coding sequence is TGTGCCAGCAGCAAAGCGCTCCTAGCGGGGGCCCATCCTAGCACAGATACGCAGTATTTT. This chain uses TRBV21-1 with TRBJ2-3; whether TRBD2, the table's D call, matches the DNA was not checked. TRBV21-1 is a listed pseudogene. This CDR3 region has 20 residues.

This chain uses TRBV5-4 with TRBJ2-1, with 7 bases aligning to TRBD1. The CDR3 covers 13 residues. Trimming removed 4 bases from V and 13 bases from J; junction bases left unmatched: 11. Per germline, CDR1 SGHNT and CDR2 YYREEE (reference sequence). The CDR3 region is CASSQGQMSNQFF. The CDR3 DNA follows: TGTGCCAGCAGCCAGGGACAGATGAGCAACCAGTTCTTC.

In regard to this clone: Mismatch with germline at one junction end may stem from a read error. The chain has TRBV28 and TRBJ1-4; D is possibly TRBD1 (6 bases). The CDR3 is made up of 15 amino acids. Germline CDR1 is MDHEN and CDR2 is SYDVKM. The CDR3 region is CASTPWTAGNEKLFF. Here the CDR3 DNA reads TGTGCCAGCACCCCATGGACAGCAGGGAATGAAAAGCTGTTTTTT.

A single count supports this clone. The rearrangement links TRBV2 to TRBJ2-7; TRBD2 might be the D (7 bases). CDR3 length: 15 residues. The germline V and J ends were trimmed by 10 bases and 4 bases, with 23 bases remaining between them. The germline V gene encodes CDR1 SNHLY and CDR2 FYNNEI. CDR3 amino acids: CATKGGGSSVYEQYF. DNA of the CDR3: TGTGCCACCAAGGGGGGGGGCTCTTCTGTTTACGAGCAGTACTTC.

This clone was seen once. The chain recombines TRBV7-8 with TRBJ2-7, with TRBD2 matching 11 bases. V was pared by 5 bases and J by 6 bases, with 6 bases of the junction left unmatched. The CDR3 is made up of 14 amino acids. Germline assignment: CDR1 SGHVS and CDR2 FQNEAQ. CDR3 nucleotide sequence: TGTGCCAGCAGCCTCCTAGCGGGGGGTGTCGAGCAGTACTTC. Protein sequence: CASSLLAGGVEQYF.

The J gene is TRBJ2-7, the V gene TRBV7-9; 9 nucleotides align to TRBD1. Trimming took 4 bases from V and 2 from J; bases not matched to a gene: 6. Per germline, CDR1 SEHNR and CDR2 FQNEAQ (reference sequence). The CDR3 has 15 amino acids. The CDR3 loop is CASSYHRTGAYEQYF. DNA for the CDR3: TGTGCCAGCAGCTATCATCGGACAGGGGCCTACGAGCAGTACTTC.

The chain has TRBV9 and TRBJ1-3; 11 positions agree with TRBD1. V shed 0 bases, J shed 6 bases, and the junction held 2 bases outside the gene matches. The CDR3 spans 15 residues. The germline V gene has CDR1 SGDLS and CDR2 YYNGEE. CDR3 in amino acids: CASSVEDRGLNTIYF. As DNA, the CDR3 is TGTGCCAGCAGCGTAGAGGACAGGGGGCTAAACACCATATATTTT.